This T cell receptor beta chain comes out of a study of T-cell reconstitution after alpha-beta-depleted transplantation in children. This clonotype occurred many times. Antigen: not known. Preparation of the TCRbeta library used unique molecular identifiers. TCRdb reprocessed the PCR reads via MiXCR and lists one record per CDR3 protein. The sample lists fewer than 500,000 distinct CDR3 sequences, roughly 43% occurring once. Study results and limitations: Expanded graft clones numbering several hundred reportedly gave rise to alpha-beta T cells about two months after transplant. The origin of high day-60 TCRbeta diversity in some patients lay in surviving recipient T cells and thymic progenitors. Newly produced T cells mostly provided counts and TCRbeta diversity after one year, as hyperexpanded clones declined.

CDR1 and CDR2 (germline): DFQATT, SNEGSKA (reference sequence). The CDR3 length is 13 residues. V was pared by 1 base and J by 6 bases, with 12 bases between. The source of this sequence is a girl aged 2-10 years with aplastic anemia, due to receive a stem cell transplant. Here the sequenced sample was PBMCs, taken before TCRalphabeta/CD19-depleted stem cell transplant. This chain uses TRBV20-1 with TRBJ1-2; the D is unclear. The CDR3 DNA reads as TGCAGTGCTAGAGTACGGGAAAAGAATGGCTACACCTTC. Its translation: CSARVREKNGYTF.